The rows below give T cell receptor beta chains drawn from one sample of a study of CD8 T cells in ankylosing spondylitis. TCRdb reprocessed the 5' RACE reads via MiXCR and lists one record per CDR3 protein. This sample has 200,000 or so distinct CDR3 sequences, with approximately 13% found just once. Sequences were obtained from blood, either unsorted or a sorted T cell fraction (not recorded which). The receptors here all came from a female donor with ankylosing spondylitis or in good health (not recorded which). Both conserved end residues are part of each CDR3. Each record gives: D gene, J gene, clone size, V gene, CDR3 DNA, CDR3 protein. A D gene is named only where the DNA matches it firmly. Where a row states a size, it is once, few, many or the class of an expanded clone; other rows omit it.

>.|TRBJ1-5|many|TRBV7-9
TGTGCCAGCAGCTCGGGGGTTGGCAATCAGCCCCAGCATTTT
CASSSGVGNQPQHF
>.|TRBJ1-2|many|TRBV10-3
TGTGCCATCAACGGGGCCAGCTATGGCTACACCTTC
CAINGASYGYTF
>TRBD2|TRBJ2-1|many|TRBV20-1
TGCAGTGCCCCTAGCGGGAGAGGGTACAATGAGCAGTTCTTC
CSAPSGRGYNEQFF
>TRBD1|TRBJ1-2|many|TRBV5-1
TGCGCCAGCAGCGAAGGACAGGGAGATCACTATGGCTACACCTTC
CASSEGQGDHYGYTF
>TRBD1|TRBJ1-5|.|TRBV7-9
TGTGCCAGCAGCCCGACAGGGGTGGATCAGCCCCAGCATTTT
CASSPTGVDQPQHF
>TRBD2|TRBJ2-3|many|TRBV4-3
TGCGCCAGCAGCCAAGAAGGAGCGGGGAAATTCACAGATACGCAGTATTTT
CASSQEGAGKFTDTQYF
>TRBD2|TRBJ2-1|many|TRBV4-2
TGTGCCAGCAGCCAATTACTAGCGGCCAACAATGAGCAGTTCTTC
CASSQLLAANNEQFF
>TRBD2|TRBJ2-2|many|TRBV6-2/TRBV6-3
TGTGCCAGGGACTTACTAGCGGGAGGCACGAACACCGGGGAGCTGTTTTTT
CARDLLAGGTNTGELFF
>.|TRBJ1-1|.|TRBV6-2/TRBV6-3
TGTGCCAGCAACGGACAGTTGAAAGCTTTCTTT
CASNGQLKAFF
>.|TRBJ1-1|many|TRBV12-3/TRBV12-4
TGTGCCAGCAGTTTAGAGGCGGGCACTGAAGCTTTCTTT
CASSLEAGTEAFF
>.|TRBJ2-1|many|TRBV3-1
TGTGCCAGCAGCCAAGTCCGTATGGCGGGAGAGCAGTTCTTC
CASSQVRMAGEQFF
>TRBD2|TRBJ2-2|few|TRBV12-3/TRBV12-4
TGTGCCAGCAGTCCCGGGACTAGCGGAGTCTTCGACACCGGGGAGCTGTTTTTT
CASSPGTSGVFDTGELFF
>.|TRBJ2-7|.|TRBV5-1
TGCGCCAGCAGCTATTCCGGGACGGTCTCCTACGAGCAGTACTTC
CASSYSGTVSYEQYF
>.|TRBJ2-1|.|TRBV20-1
TGCAGTGCTGCTGACGCCGGCGGGCAGTTCTTC
CSAADAGGQFF
>TRBD2|TRBJ2-1|many|TRBV5-1
TGCGCCAGCTCTGGACTAGCGGGAGGACAGCATGAGCAGTTCTTC
CASSGLAGGQHEQFF
>TRBD1|TRBJ2-7|many|TRBV20-1
TGCAGTGCTAGAGATGCTACCGGGACAGGAGAATACGAGCAGTACTTC
CSARDATGTGEYEQYF
>.|TRBJ2-1|few|TRBV20-1
TGCAGTGCGGACGGGAGAACCTACAATGAGCAGTTCTTC
CSADGRTYNEQFF
>.|TRBJ2-1|few|TRBV4-2
TGTGCCAGCAGCCAAGATACAGACGCGATTGGTTTCCACAATGAGCAGTTCTTC
CASSQDTDAIGFHNEQFF
>.|TRBJ2-1|few|TRBV7-3
TGTGCCAGCAGCTTAGACGGGATTTCGCAGTTCTTC
CASSLDGISQFF
>TRBD2|TRBJ2-7|.|TRBV7-9
TGTGCCAGCAGCTTAACTGAAGCGGGAGGATACGAGCAGTACTTC
CASSLTEAGGYEQYF
>TRBD1|TRBJ2-2|few|TRBV5-1
TGCGCCAGCACCTCATCGACAGGGACATACACCGGGGAGCTGTTTTTT
CASTSSTGTYTGELFF
>.|TRBJ2-1|many|TRBV29-1
TGCAGCGCCGGACTTATCGTTTACAATGAGCAGTTCTTC
CSAGLIVYNEQFF
>TRBD2|TRBJ2-1|.|TRBV11-1
TGTGCCAGCAGCCCCCCCTTTCGGACTAGCGGGAGGGCCTGGGCGGATGAGCAGTTCTTC
CASSPPFRTSGRAWADEQFF
>TRBD1|TRBJ1-4|many|TRBV5-1
TGCGCCAGCAGCACTCGGGGACAGTCCAATAATGAAAAACTGTTTTTT
CASSTRGQSNNEKLFF
>.|TRBJ1-1|many|TRBV7-7
TGTGCTAGCAGCCCCCGAGCTTTCTTT
CASSPRAFF
>.|TRBJ2-1|many|TRBV12-3/TRBV12-4
TGTGCCAGCAGCAGGGGGGGTACCTACAATGAGCAGTTCTTC
CASSRGGTYNEQFF
>.|TRBJ2-3|many|TRBV3-1
TGTGCCAGCAGCCAATTCGAGAGAGATACGCAGTATTTT
CASSQFERDTQYF
>.|TRBJ1-2|many|TRBV27
TGTGCCAGCAGTTTGTCCCTTTCCAGGGAATTTAACTATGGCTACACCTTC
CASSLSLSREFNYGYTF
>.|TRBJ1-6|many|TRBV6-2/TRBV6-3
TGTGCCAGCAGTTACGTCGGGAATTCACCCCTCCACTTT
CASSYVGNSPLHF
>.|TRBJ2-1|.|TRBV4-2
TGTGTCAGCAGCCAGGCCCCCGGTGAGCAGTTCTTC
CVSSQAPGEQFF
>.|TRBJ2-2|few|TRBV7-2
TGTGCCAGCAGCGGGTACAGGGCCGCCGGGGAGCTGTTTTTT
CASSGYRAAGELFF
>.|TRBJ2-1|medium-sized|TRBV24-1
TGTGCCACCAGTCCTCGAACGGGGAGCTCCTACAATGAGCAGTTCTTC
CATSPRTGSSYNEQFF
>.|TRBJ1-3|many|TRBV7-2
TGTGCCAGCAGCTTACGGACCGCGACAGGCGGAAACACCATATATTTT
CASSLRTATGGNTIYF
>TRBD2|TRBJ2-5|many|TRBV20-1
TGCAGTGCTAGTGAGGATAGCGGGACTCAAGAGACCCAGTACTTC
CSASEDSGTQETQYF
>TRBD2|TRBJ2-7|many|TRBV14
TGTGCCAGCAGCCCTAGCGGGAACTCCTACGAGCAGTACTTC
CASSPSGNSYEQYF
>.|TRBJ2-1|many|TRBV5-1
TGCGCCAGCAGCTTGGAGGGAGATTACAATGAGCAGTTCTTC
CASSLEGDYNEQFF
>TRBD1|TRBJ1-5|.|TRBV28
TGTGCCAGCAGTTTTCAGACCCCGGACAGGTCCAATCAGCCCCAGCATTTT
CASSFQTPDRSNQPQHF
>.|TRBJ2-3|many|TRBV5-1
TGCGCCAGCAGCTTTGATGCCGCGGCGGGTACGCAGTATTTT
CASSFDAAAGTQYF
>TRBD2|TRBJ2-3|.|TRBV6-1
TGTGCCAGCAGTGCCCTGACTAGCGGGAGGGCCACGTGGACAGATACGCAGTATTTT
CASSALTSGRATWTDTQYF
>.|TRBJ1-6|few|TRBV18
TGTGCCAGCTCACCACGAACAGGGAACTCACCCCTCCACTTT
CASSPRTGNSPLHF
>.|TRBJ1-1|many|TRBV5-1
TGCGCCAGCACTTCAGGGATGAACACTGAAGCTTTCTTT
CASTSGMNTEAFF
>TRBD1|TRBJ2-3|many|TRBV7-9
TGTGCCAGCAGCTCTTGGTTTGGGACAGGGGGCTCAGATACGCAGTATTTT
CASSSWFGTGGSDTQYF
>TRBD2|TRBJ2-1|many|TRBV5-1
TGCGCCAGCAGCCCAGGATCTCCTAGCGGGTCCTACAATGAGCAGTTCTTC
CASSPGSPSGSYNEQFF
>.|TRBJ1-1|many|TRBV29-1
TGCAGCGTTGAATATTCTCCTTGGAACACTGAAGCTTTCTTT
CSVEYSPWNTEAFF
>.|TRBJ2-5|many|TRBV29-1
TGCAGCGTTGAAGATGTTCGGGGAGAGACCCAGTACTTC
CSVEDVRGETQYF